These T cell receptor beta chains were read from a single sample in a study of early T cells in non-severe SARS-CoV-2 infection. TCRdb analysed the 5' RACE reads with MiXCR anew, one entry per CDR3 protein. Found here are over 15,000 distinct CDR3 sequences, around 5.8% of them singletons; the top ten hold about 6.3%. The sample here was whole blood, taken at baseline. The receptors derive from an adult who was a healthcare worker with PCR-confirmed SARS-CoV-2 infection or an uninfected control (not recorded which). The CDR3 runs from the conserved cysteine through the conserved F or W. A D gene is named only where the DNA matches it firmly. Size is stated for part of the rows, as once, few or many counts, or as a class when the clone is expanded.

j_gene | len | v_gene | abundance | d_gene | CDR3nt | CDR3aa
TRBJ2-5 | 14 | TRBV5-4 | many | NA | TGTGCCAGCAGCTGGAGGGGAGGAATCGAGACCCAGTACTTC | CASSWRGGIETQYF
TRBJ2-1 | 15 | TRBV7-2 | NA | NA | TGTGCCAGCAGCTTAGCGACGGGGGCATACAATGAGCAGTTCTTC | CASSLATGAYNEQFF
TRBJ2-1 | 16 | TRBV7-9 | medium-sized | TRBD2 | TGTGCCAGCAGCTTAGGTGGCGGGGGGAACTACAATGAGCAGTTCTTC | CASSLGGGGNYNEQFF
TRBJ1-2 | 16 | TRBV3-1 | many | TRBD1 | TGTGCCAGCAGCCTTAGGACAGGGGGCTCAATCTATGGCTACACCTTC | CASSLRTGGSIYGYTF
TRBJ1-1 | 15 | TRBV20-1 | medium-sized | NA | TGCAGTGGCCTGAGGGCCCGGGGGAGGAACACTGAAGCTTTCTTT | CSGLRARGRNTEAFF
TRBJ2-1 | 15 | TRBV12-3/TRBV12-4 | many | NA | TGTGCCAGCAGCGCGGGTCTAGCTACCTACAATGAGCAGTTCTTC | CASSAGLATYNEQFF
TRBJ1-1 | 14 | TRBV7-6 | NA | NA | TGTGCCAGCAGCTTGGATCGCGGGAACACTGAAGCTTTCTTT | CASSLDRGNTEAFF
TRBJ2-7 | 14 | TRBV5-1 | many | NA | TGCGCCAGCAGCTCCCGACAGAACCTTTACGAGCAGTACTTC | CASSSRQNLYEQYF
TRBJ1-6 | 16 | TRBV18 | many | TRBD1 | TGTGCCAGCTCACCCCTGGACAGGGGCTATAATTCACCCCTCCACTTT | CASSPLDRGYNSPLHF
TRBJ2-1 | 16 | TRBV6-4 | medium-sized | NA | TGTGCCAGCAGTGACTCAGCACAGAGCTCCTACAATGAGCAGTTCTTC | CASSDSAQSSYNEQFF
TRBJ1-1 | 16 | TRBV7-9 | medium-sized | TRBD1 | TGTGCCAGCAGCCGGAGACAGGGGGTTTTGAACACTGAAGCTTTCTTT | CASSRRQGVLNTEAFF
TRBJ2-7 | 13 | TRBV7-8 | many | NA | TGTGCCAGCAGCCCATGGGACATGAACGAGCAGTACTTC | CASSPWDMNEQYF
TRBJ2-3 | 11 | TRBV25-1 | many | NA | TGTGCCAGCAGTGAACGCGATACGCAGTATTTT | CASSERDTQYF
TRBJ2-1 | 14 | TRBV10-3 | many | NA | TGTGCCATCAGTGCCCCGGAGGCGGGGCATGAGCAGTTCTTC | CAISAPEAGHEQFF
TRBJ2-7 | 13 | TRBV12-3/TRBV12-4 | medium-sized | NA | TGTGCCAGCAGTTGGGGCCAAGTCTACGAGCAGTACTTC | CASSWGQVYEQYF
TRBJ2-7 | 13 | TRBV20-1 | many | NA | TGCAGTGCTAGCTGGGACGGAGCCTACGAGCAGTACTTC | CSASWDGAYEQYF
TRBJ2-7 | 13 | TRBV9 | few | TRBD2 | TGTGCCAGCAGCTTCCGCGGGGGACACGAGCAGTACTTC | CASSFRGGHEQYF
TRBJ1-3 | 14 | TRBV10-1 | many | NA | TGCGCCAGCAGTAGGGACAACGCTGGAAACACCATATATTTT | CASSRDNAGNTIYF
TRBJ2-6 | 17 | TRBV3-1 | NA | NA | TGTGCCAGCAGCCACCAGACTACCAGCTCTGGGGCCAACGTCCTGACTTTC | CASSHQTTSSGANVLTF
TRBJ2-1 | 12 | TRBV10-3 | many | NA | TGTGCCATCAGTGGGGGGATCGGTGAGCAGTTCTTC | CAISGGIGEQFF
TRBJ2-4 | 14 | TRBV7-2 | many | NA | TGTGCCAGCAGCTTAGGAGGCGGGCCAAACATTCAGTACTTC | CASSLGGGPNIQYF
TRBJ2-3 | 14 | TRBV18 | NA | NA | TGTGCCAGCTCACCGGGGTACAGAACAGATACGCAGTATTTT | CASSPGYRTDTQYF
TRBJ2-6 | 19 | TRBV7-8 | many | TRBD1 | TGTGCCAGCAGCTTTAACGAGGGACAGGGGGCGCGTGGGGCCAACGTCCTGACTTTC | CASSFNEGQGARGANVLTF
TRBJ2-2 | 12 | TRBV12-3/TRBV12-4 | many | NA | TGTGCCAGCAGATTTACCCCGGGGGAGCTGTTTTTT | CASRFTPGELFF
TRBJ2-2 | 18 | TRBV5-5 | many | NA | TGTGCCAGCAGCCTTTTAGACCTGAAGTTCGCGAACACCGGGGAGCTGTTTTTT | CASSLLDLKFANTGELFF
TRBJ2-7 | 14 | TRBV4-3 | large | TRBD1 | TGCGCCAGCAGCCCACGGGACAGCACCTACGAGCAGTACTTC | CASSPRDSTYEQYF
TRBJ1-1 | 15 | TRBV6-4 | few | NA | TGTGCCAGCAGCCCCCAGGGAGGGATAGACACTGAAGCTTTCTTT | CASSPQGGIDTEAFF
TRBJ1-1 | 11 | TRBV6-1 | NA | NA | TGTGCCAGCAGAAGAAGTACTGAAGCTTTCTTT | CASRRSTEAFF
TRBJ1-1 | 17 | TRBV5-1 | many | NA | TGCGCCAGCAGCTTGGTATATTTGGCAGAATCTAACACTGAAGCTTTCTTT | CASSLVYLAESNTEAFF
TRBJ2-7 | 16 | TRBV27 | medium-sized | TRBD1 | TGTGCCAGCAGTGACCGGGACAGGGGCGCTGGGAACGAGCAGTACTTC | CASSDRDRGAGNEQYF
TRBJ1-2 | 15 | TRBV7-9 | NA | NA | TGTGCCAGCAGCCAGGGGCATTTGTCTAACTATGGCTACACCTTC | CASSQGHLSNYGYTF
TRBJ2-2 | 16 | TRBV5-1 | many | TRBD1 | TGCGCCAGCAGCAAAGGACAGGGGGCGAACACCGGGGAGCTGTTTTTT | CASSKGQGANTGELFF
TRBJ2-1 | 18 | TRBV6-2/TRBV6-3 | many | TRBD1 | TGTGCCAGCAGTTACCCCCTGGGACAGGGGGCCTCCTACAATGAGCAGTTCTTC | CASSYPLGQGASYNEQFF
TRBJ2-3 | 13 | TRBV7-2 | few | NA | TGTGCCAGCAGCCCACGACGTAGTGGGGCGCAGTATTTT | CASSPRRSGAQYF
TRBJ2-5 | 13 | TRBV12-3/TRBV12-4 | many | NA | TGTGCCAGCTCCCGTAGGGGGTTAGAGACCCAGTACTTC | CASSRRGLETQYF
TRBJ1-4 | 14 | TRBV4-1 | many | NA | TGCGCCAGCAGCCAAACTACAGGGAATGAAAAACTGTTTTTT | CASSQTTGNEKLFF
TRBJ2-3 | 14 | TRBV7-6 | many | TRBD2 | TGTGCCAGCAGCCCAGGGACTAGAGTCGATACGCAGTATTTT | CASSPGTRVDTQYF
TRBJ2-3 | 12 | TRBV30 | medium-sized | NA | TGTGCCTGGAGTGCGGATCCCTACACGGCGTATTTT | CAWSADPYTAYF
TRBJ1-1 | 18 | TRBV5-6 | many | TRBD1 | TGTGCCAGCAGCTTGAAGGACAGGGAGTACGTTTACCTCACTGAAGCTTTCTTT | CASSLKDREYVYLTEAFF
TRBJ2-1 | 15 | TRBV20-1 | many | TRBD2 | TGCAGTGCAAGACCCAGCGGGACTCCGTACAATGAGCAGTTCTTC | CSARPSGTPYNEQFF
TRBJ1-4 | 14 | TRBV12-3/TRBV12-4 | many | NA | TGTGCCAGCAGTTTATCGGCAGGGAATGAAAAACTGTTTTTT | CASSLSAGNEKLFF
TRBJ1-6 | 14 | TRBV9 | many | TRBD1 | TGTGCCAGCAGCGAGGGACAGGGGGAAACGGCCCTCCACTTT | CASSEGQGETALHF
TRBJ1-2 | 13 | TRBV6-4 | NA | NA | TGTGCCAGCAGTCGGACAGCTAACTATGGCTACACCTTC | CASSRTANYGYTF
TRBJ2-1 | 16 | TRBV7-8 | NA | NA | TGTGCCAGCAGCTTATACCGAGTAAGCTCCTACAATGAGCAGTTCTTC | CASSLYRVSSYNEQFF
TRBJ2-7 | 15 | TRBV4-2 | many | NA | TGTGCCAGCAGCCAAGGAGGGGACATCTCCTACGAGCAGTACTTC | CASSQGGDISYEQYF
TRBJ1-6 | 16 | TRBV6-1 | NA | NA | TGTGCCAGCTTCAGTGGTATTCTTGGGGTAGATTCACCCCTCCACTTT | CASFSGILGVDSPLHF
TRBJ2-7 | 14 | TRBV7-9 | medium-sized | TRBD1 | TGTGCCAGCAGCTTCCCGGGACAGAACTACGAGCAGTACTTC | CASSFPGQNYEQYF
TRBJ2-2 | 14 | TRBV11-2 | many | NA | TGTGCCAGCAGCTCTAAATGGTCGTCCGGGGAGCTGTTTTTT | CASSSKWSSGELFF
TRBJ2-1 | 17 | TRBV12-2 | medium-sized | NA | TGTGCAAGTCGCTTGACGAAGATAGCGGGGGATAACAATGAGCAGTTCTTC | CASRLTKIAGDNNEQFF
TRBJ1-2 | 11 | TRBV20-1 | few | NA | TGCAGTGCCTCGGACAGCGGTGGCTACACCTTC | CSASDSGGYTF
TRBJ2-3 | 15 | TRBV19 | many | NA | TGTGCCAGTAGTACCCAACAGGGTTCAAGAGATACGCAGTATTTT | CASSTQQGSRDTQYF
TRBJ1-2 | 17 | TRBV19 | NA | NA | TGTGCCAGTTACACTGCCGATTACACCGACAGCTACTATGGCTACACCTTC | CASYTADYTDSYYGYTF
TRBJ2-3 | 15 | TRBV20-1 | medium-sized | NA | TGCAGTGCTAGACTCCGCTCCGGGGTCACAGATACGCAGTATTTT | CSARLRSGVTDTQYF
TRBJ2-5 | 12 | TRBV10-2 | medium-sized | NA | TGCGCCAGCAGTACAGCGAGGGAGACCCAGTACTTC | CASSTARETQYF